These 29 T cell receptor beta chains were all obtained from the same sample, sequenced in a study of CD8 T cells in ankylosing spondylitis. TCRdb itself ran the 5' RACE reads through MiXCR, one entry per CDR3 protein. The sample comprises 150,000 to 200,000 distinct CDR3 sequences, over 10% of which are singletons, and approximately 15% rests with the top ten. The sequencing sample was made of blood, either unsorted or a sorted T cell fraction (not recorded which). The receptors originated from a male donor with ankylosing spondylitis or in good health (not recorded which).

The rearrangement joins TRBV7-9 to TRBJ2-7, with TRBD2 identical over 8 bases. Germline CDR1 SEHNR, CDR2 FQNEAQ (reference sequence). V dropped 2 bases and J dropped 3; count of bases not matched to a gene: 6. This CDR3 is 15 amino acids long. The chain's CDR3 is CASSLSRAGDYEQYF. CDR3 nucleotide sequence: TGTGCCAGCAGCTTATCCAGAGCGGGGGACTACGAGCAGTACTTC.

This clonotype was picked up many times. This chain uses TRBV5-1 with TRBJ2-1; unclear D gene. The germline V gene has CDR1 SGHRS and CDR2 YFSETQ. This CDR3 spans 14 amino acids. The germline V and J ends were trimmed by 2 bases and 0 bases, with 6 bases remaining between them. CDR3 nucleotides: TGCGCCAGCAGCTTAAAGGGCTCCTACAATGAGCAGTTCTTC. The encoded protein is CASSLKGSYNEQFF. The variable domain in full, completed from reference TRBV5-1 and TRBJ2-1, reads KAGVTQTPRYLIKTRGQQVTLSCSPISGHRSVSWYQQTPGQGLQFLFEYFSETQRNKGNFPGRFSGRQFSNSRSEMNVSTLELGDSALYLCASSLKGSYNEQFFGPGTRLTVL.

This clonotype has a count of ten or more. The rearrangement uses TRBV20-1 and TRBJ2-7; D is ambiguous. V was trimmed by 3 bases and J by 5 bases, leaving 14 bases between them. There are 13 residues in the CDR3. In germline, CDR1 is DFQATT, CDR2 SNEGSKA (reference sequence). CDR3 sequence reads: CSASLLGQDEQYF. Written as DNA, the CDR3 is TGCAGTGCTAGCCTTCTCGGGCAGGACGAGCAGTACTTC.

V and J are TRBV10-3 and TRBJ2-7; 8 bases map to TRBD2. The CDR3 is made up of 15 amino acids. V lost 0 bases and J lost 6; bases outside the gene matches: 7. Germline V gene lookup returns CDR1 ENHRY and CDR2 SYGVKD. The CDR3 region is CAISESIGLASEQYF. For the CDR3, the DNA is TGTGCCATCAGTGAGTCGATAGGACTAGCCTCCGAGCAGTACTTC.

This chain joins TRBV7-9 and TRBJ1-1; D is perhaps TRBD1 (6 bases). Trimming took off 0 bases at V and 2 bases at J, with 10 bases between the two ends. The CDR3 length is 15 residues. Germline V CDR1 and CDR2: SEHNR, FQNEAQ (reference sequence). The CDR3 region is CASSLAWTANTEAFF. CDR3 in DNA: TGTGCCAGCAGCTTAGCCTGGACAGCCAACACTGAAGCTTTCTTT.

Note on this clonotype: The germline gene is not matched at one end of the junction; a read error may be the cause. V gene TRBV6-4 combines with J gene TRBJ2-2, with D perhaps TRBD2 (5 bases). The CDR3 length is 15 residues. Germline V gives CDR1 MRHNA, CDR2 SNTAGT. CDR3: CASSDGRANTGELLF. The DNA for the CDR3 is TGTGCCAGCAGTGACGGGAGAGCGAACACCGGGGAGCTGCTTTTT.

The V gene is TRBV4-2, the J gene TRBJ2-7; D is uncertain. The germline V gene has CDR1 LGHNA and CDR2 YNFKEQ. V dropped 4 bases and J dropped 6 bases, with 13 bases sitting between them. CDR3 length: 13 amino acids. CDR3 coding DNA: TGTGCCAGCAGCCCCCCTGGTGTCTCCGAGCAGTACTTC. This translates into CASSPPGVSEQYF.

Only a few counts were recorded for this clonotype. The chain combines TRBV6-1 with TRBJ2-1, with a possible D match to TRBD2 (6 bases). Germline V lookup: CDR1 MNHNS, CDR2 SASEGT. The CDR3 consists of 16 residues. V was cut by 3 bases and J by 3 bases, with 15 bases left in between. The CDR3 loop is CASSENLAIIYNEQFF. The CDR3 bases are TGTGCCAGCAGTGAGAATCTAGCGATAATCTACAATGAGCAGTTCTTC.

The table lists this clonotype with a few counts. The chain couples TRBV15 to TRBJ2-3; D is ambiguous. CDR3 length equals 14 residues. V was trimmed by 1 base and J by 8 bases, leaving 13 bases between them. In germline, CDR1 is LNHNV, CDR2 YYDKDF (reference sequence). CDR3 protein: CATSRGLSAGTQYF. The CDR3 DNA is TGTGCCACCAGCAGAGGGTTGTCCGCCGGTACGCAGTATTTT.

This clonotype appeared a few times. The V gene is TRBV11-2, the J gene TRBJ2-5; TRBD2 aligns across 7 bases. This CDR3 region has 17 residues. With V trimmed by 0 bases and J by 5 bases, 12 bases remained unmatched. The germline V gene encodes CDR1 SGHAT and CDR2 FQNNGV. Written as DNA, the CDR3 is TGTGCCAGCAGCTTAGATCTAGAGCGGGACCAACGGGAGACCCAGTACTTC. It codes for CASSLDLERDQRETQYF.

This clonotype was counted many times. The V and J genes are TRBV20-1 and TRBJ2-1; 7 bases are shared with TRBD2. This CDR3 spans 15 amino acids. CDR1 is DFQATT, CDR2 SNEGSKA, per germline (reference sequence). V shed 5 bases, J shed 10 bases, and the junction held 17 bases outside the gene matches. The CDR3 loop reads CSALSGERLVWEQFF. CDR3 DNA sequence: TGCAGTGCTTTAAGCGGGGAGCGTCTAGTATGGGAGCAGTTCTTC.

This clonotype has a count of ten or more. The CDR3 nucleotides are TGCGCCAGCAGCCCCAGGGCTAGTGGGAGGGCCCTCGTTACCTACAATGAGCAGTTCTTC. Its protein is CASSPRASGRALVTYNEQFF. This chain links TRBV4-1 with TRBJ2-1, with 7 bases that match TRBD2. J lost 2 bases, V lost 4 bases, and 20 bases had no gene match. The CDR3 covers 20 residues. CDR1 and CDR2 (germline): MGHRA, YSYEKL.

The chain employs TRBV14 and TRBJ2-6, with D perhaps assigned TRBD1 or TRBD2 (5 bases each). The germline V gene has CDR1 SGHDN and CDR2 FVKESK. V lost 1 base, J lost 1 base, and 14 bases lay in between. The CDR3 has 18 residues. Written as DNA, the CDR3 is TGTGCCAGCAGCCAAGCGGGGCCTCCAGGGTCTGGGGCCAACGTCCTGACTTTC. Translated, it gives CASSQAGPPGSGANVLTF. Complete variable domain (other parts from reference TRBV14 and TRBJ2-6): EAGVTQFPSHSVIEKGQTVTLRCDPISGHDNLYWYRRVMGKEIKFLLHFVKESKQDESGMPNNRFLAERTGGTYSTLKVQPAELEDSGVYFCASSQAGPPGSGANVLTFGAGSRLTVL.

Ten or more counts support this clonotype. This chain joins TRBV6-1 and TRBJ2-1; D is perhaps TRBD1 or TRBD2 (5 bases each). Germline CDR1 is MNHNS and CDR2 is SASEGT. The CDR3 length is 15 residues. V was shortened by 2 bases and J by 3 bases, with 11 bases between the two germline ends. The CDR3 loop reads CASSEYGGDYNEQFF. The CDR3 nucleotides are TGTGCCAGCAGTGAATATGGGGGAGACTACAATGAGCAGTTCTTC.

CDR3 nucleotides: TGTGCCAGCAGTGACTCGGGGACTAGCGGGGTGGGAGGGCAGTTCTTC. This translates into CASSDSGTSGVGGQFF. The chain uses TRBV6-4 and TRBJ2-1; 13 bases align to TRBD2. This CDR3 contains 16 residues. J gave up 12 bases and V 0 bases, and 8 bases lay outside the gene matches. Germline CDR1 reads MRHNA; CDR2 reads SNTAGT.

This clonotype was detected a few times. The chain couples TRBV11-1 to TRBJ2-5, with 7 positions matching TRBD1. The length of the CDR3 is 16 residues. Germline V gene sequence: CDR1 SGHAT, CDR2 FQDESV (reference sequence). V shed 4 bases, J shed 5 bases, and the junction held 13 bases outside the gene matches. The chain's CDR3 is CASSSRQGWGTETQYF. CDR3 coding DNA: TGTGCCAGCAGCTCCAGACAGGGTTGGGGGACGGAGACCCAGTACTTC.

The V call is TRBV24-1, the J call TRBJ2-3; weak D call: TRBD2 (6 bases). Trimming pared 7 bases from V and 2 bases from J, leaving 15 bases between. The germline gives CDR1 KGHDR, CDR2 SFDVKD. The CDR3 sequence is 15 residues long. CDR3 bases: TGTGCCACCAGCACCGGGACTGAATACACAGATACGCAGTATTTT. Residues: CATSTGTEYTDTQYF.

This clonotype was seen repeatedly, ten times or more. This chain's CDR3 is CSVNIWGPPEEDTQYF. The CDR3 DNA follows: TGCAGCGTGAACATATGGGGACCCCCGGAGGAAGATACGCAGTATTTT. The rearrangement links TRBV29-1 to TRBJ2-3; either TRBD1 or TRBD2 may supply D (5 bases each). Germline V gene lookup returns CDR1 SQVTM and CDR2 ANQGSEA. V shed 6 bases and J shed 5 bases, with 24 bases lying between them. CDR3 length: 16 amino acids.

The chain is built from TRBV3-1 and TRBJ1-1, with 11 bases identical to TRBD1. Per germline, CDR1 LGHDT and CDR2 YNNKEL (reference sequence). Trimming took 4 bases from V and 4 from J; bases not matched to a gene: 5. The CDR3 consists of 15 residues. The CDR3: CASSLHGQGATEAFF. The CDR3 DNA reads TGTGCCAGCAGCCTACACGGACAGGGGGCCACTGAAGCTTTCTTT.

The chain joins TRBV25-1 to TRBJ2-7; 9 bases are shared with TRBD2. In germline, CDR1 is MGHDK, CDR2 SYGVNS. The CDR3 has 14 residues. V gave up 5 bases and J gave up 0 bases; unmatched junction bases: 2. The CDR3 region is CASSIAGDSYEQYF. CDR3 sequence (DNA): TGTGCCAGCAGTATAGCGGGAGACTCCTACGAGCAGTACTTC.

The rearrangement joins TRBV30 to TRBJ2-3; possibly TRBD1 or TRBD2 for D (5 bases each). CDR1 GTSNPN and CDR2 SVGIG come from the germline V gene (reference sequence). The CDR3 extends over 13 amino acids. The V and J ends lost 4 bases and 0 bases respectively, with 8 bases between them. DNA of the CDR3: TGTGCCTGGACCCGGGACAGCACAGATACGCAGTATTTT. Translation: CAWTRDSTDTQYF.

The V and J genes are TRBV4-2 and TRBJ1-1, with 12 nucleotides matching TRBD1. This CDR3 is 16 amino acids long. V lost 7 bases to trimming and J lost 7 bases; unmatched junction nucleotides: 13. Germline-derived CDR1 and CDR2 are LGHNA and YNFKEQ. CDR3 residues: CASTSGTGGLFGEAFF. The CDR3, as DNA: TGTGCCAGCACTTCAGGGACAGGGGGCTTATTTGGTGAAGCTTTCTTT.

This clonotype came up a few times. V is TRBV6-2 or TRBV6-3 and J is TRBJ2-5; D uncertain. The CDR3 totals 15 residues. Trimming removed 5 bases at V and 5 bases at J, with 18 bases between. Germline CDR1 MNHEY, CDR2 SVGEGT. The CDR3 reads CASSVGRSLRETQYF. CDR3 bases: TGTGCCAGCAGTGTAGGACGTTCACTCCGGGAGACCCAGTACTTC.

The CDR3 reads CASSVGPSYEQYF. For the CDR3, the DNA is TGTGCCAGCAGCGTAGGCCCTAGCTACGAGCAGTACTTC. This chain joins TRBV9 and TRBJ2-7; D not resolved. V was trimmed by 0 bases and J by 3 bases, leaving 7 bases between them. Per the germline V gene, CDR1 is SGDLS and CDR2 is YYNGEE. The CDR3 is made up of 13 amino acids.

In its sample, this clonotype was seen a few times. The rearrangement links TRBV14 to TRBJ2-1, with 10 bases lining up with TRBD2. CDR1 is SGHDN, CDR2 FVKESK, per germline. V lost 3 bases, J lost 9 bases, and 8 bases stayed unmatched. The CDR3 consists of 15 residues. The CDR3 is CASSHVLAGVLEQFF. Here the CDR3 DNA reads TGTGCCAGCAGCCACGTCCTAGCGGGGGTCCTTGAGCAGTTCTTC.

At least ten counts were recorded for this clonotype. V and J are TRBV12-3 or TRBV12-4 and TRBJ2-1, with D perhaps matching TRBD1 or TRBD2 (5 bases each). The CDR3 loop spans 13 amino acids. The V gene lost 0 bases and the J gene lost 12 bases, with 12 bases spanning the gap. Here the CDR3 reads CASSLARWGWQFF. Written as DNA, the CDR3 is TGTGCCAGCAGTTTAGCGAGGTGGGGGTGGCAGTTCTTC.

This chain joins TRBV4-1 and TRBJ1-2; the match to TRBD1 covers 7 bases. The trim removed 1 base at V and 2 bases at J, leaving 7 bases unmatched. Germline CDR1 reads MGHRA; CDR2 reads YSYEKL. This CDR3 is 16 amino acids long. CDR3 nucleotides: TGCGCCAGCAGCCAAGTCCCGGGACAGACGAACTATGGCTACACCTTC. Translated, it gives CASSQVPGQTNYGYTF.

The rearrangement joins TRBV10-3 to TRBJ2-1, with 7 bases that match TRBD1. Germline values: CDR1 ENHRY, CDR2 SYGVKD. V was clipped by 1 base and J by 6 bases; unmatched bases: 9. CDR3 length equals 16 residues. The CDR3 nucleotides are TGTGCCATCAGTGAGTACCGGGACAGTGCGGGCAATGAGCAGTTCTTC. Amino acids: CAISEYRDSAGNEQFF.

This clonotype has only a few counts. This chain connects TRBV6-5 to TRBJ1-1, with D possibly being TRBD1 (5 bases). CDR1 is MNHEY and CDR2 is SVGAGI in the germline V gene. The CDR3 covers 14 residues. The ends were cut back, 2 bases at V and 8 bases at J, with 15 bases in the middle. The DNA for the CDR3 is TGTGCCAGCAGTTACGAGGGACCTCGAGGGGAAGCTTTCTTT. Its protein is CASSYEGPRGEAFF.